This is a list of T cell receptor beta chains from one sample in a study of regulatory T cells in long-lasting Graves disease. TCRdb reanalysed the multiplex PCR reads using MiXCR and keeps one entry per CDR3 protein. The table shows 300,000 to 450,000 distinct CDR3 sequences, with around 15% occurring only once. The sequencing here drew on peripheral blood mononuclear cells (PBMCs), taken at new diagnosis, from a patient treated with antithyroid drugs. The receptors come from a female donor with Graves disease. Both conserved end residues are part of each CDR3. D genes are given only for firm matches. The size entry is marked missing in some rows and otherwise reads once, few, many or a size class.

clone_size | d_call | j_call | v_call | cdr3_aa | cdr3_nt
many | TRBD2 | TRBJ2-7 | TRBV6-2/TRBV6-3 | CASSSGTSGAYEQYF | TGTGCCAGCAGTTCCGGGACTAGCGGGGCCTACGAGCAGTACTTC
many | TRBD2 | TRBJ2-1 | TRBV19 | CASRQGLGNYNEQFF | TGTGCCAGTAGACAGGGACTAGGGAATTACAATGAGCAGTTCTTC
few | NA | TRBJ1-1 | TRBV4-1 | CASSQGRVQNTEAFF | TGCGCCAGCAGCCAGGGACGGGTACAGAACACTGAAGCTTTCTTT
many | NA | TRBJ1-2 | TRBV6-1 | CASSLPQKQGLYGYTF | TGTGCCAGCTCTCTGCCCCAAAAACAGGGTTTATATGGCTACACCTTC
NA | NA | TRBJ2-6 | TRBV7-9 | CASRGRMVVGANVLTF | TGTGCCAGCAGGGGCAGGATGGTTGTCGGGGCCAACGTCCTGACTTTC
NA | NA | TRBJ2-1 | TRBV9 | CASQRGLEVRNEQFF | TGTGCCAGCCAGCGTGGGTTGGAAGTGAGGAATGAGCAGTTCTTC
many | NA | TRBJ1-5 | TRBV6-5 | CASSSLPARIDKDQPQHF | TGTGCCAGCAGTTCTCTGCCCGCCCGCATAGACAAGGATCAGCCCCAGCATTTT
many | NA | TRBJ1-3 | TRBV7-9 | CASSLVSDIFSGNTIYF | TGTGCCAGCAGCTTAGTGTCCGACATCTTCTCTGGAAACACCATATATTTT
few | TRBD2 | TRBJ2-1 | TRBV19 | CASSDWTSLRRYIEQFF | TGTGCCAGTAGTGATTGGACTAGCCTCAGGCGCTACATTGAGCAGTTCTTC
NA | NA | TRBJ1-2 | TRBV18 | CASSPTRDPANYGYTF | TGTGCCAGCTCACCCACCAGGGACCCAGCTAACTATGGCTACACCTTC
NA | NA | TRBJ2-7 | TRBV3-1 | CASSGRDPYEQYF | TGTGCCAGCAGTGGACGGGACCCCTACGAGCAGTACTTC
few | NA | TRBJ2-2 | TRBV4-3 | CASSQIPGYNTGELFF | TGCGCCAGCAGCCAAATACCGGGATACAACACCGGGGAGCTGTTTTTT
many | NA | TRBJ1-1 | TRBV20-1 | CSASLGRNTEAFF | TGCAGTGCTAGTCTGGGCAGGAACACTGAAGCTTTCTTT
NA | NA | TRBJ2-2 | TRBV11-3 | CASSLGFAPNTGELFF | TGTGCCAGCAGCTTAGGCTTTGCACCGAACACCGGGGAGCTGTTTTTT
many | NA | TRBJ1-1 | TRBV28 | CASSLYPPGQNTEAFF | TGTGCCAGCAGTTTATACCCGCCGGGCCAGAACACTGAAGCTTTCTTT
many | NA | TRBJ1-1 | TRBV12-3/TRBV12-4 | CASSSLSWNTEAFF | TGTGCCAGCAGTTCCCTCTCATGGAACACTGAAGCTTTCTTT
many | NA | TRBJ1-1 | TRBV7-9 | CASSPRQGVTEAFF | TGTGCCAGCAGCCCCCGGCAGGGCGTCACTGAAGCTTTCTTT
many | NA | TRBJ1-5 | TRBV6-1 | CASSDRGRGNNQPQHF | TGTGCCAGCAGTGACAGGGGCCGAGGAAACAATCAGCCCCAGCATTTT
NA | NA | TRBJ2-1 | TRBV11-2 | CASSFWTLFVGGKPETQFF | TGTGCCAGCAGCTTTTGGACCCTATTTGTTGGGGGGAAACCGGAGACCCAGTTCTTC
many | TRBD2 | TRBJ2-1 | TRBV27 | CASSPLAGGPNEQFF | TGTGCCAGCAGTCCCCTAGCGGGAGGGCCAAATGAGCAGTTCTTC
few | NA | TRBJ2-7 | TRBV18 | CASSRSTGIYEQYF | TGTGCCAGCTCGCGTTCAACAGGGATCTACGAGCAGTACTTC
many | TRBD2 | TRBJ2-1 | TRBV6-1 | CASREPGLARNEQFF | TGTGCCAGCAGGGAACCGGGACTAGCGAGGAATGAGCAGTTCTTC
many | TRBD1 | TRBJ2-7 | TRBV28 | CASSFLSDRGFYEQYF | TGTGCCAGCAGTTTTTTATCGGACAGGGGTTTCTACGAGCAGTACTTC
NA | TRBD2 | TRBJ2-1 | TRBV9 | CASSGGGRRTSGSSYNEQFF | TGTGCCAGCAGCGGAGGGGGACGGAGGACTAGCGGGAGCTCCTACAATGAGCAGTTCTTC
many | TRBD2 | TRBJ2-1 | TRBV6-1 | CASRLAGGSNEQFF | TGTGCCAGCAGACTAGCGGGGGGGAGTAATGAGCAGTTCTTC
NA | NA | TRBJ1-2 | TRBV4-3 | CVSSQDPLRGGYTF | TGCGTCAGCAGCCAAGATCCGTTAAGAGGAGGCTACACCTTC
many | NA | TRBJ1-3 | TRBV4-1 | CASSLIGNTIYF | TGCGCCAGCAGCTTAATCGGAAACACCATATATTTT
NA | NA | TRBJ2-7 | TRBV7-3 | CASSVQGFNEQYF | TGTGCCAGCAGTGTACAGGGCTTCAACGAGCAGTACTTC
NA | NA | TRBJ2-2 | TRBV7-3 | CASGYPGELFF | TGTGCCAGCGGGTACCCCGGGGAGCTGTTTTTT
NA | NA | TRBJ1-5 | TRBV7-6 | CASTLVGLGPQHF | TGTGCCAGCACCTTGGTAGGACTGGGGCCCCAGCATTTT
NA | NA | TRBJ2-6 | TRBV5-5 | CASSFMGGGGTLGANVLTF | TGTGCCAGCAGCTTCATGGGCGGCGGCGGAACCTTGGGGGCCAACGTCCTGACTTTC
many | NA | TRBJ2-7 | TRBV27 | CASSLGRGYEQYF | TGTGCCAGCAGTTTGGGCCGCGGATACGAGCAGTACTTC
NA | TRBD1 | TRBJ1-5 | TRBV6-1 | CANSPSDRGRNQPQHF | TGTGCCAACAGTCCTTCTGACAGGGGGCGTAATCAGCCCCAGCATTTT
few | NA | TRBJ2-1 | TRBV30 | CAWSVLLSPPGEQFF | TGTGCCTGGAGTGTACTGCTCTCACCCCCGGGGGAGCAGTTCTTC
few | NA | TRBJ1-3 | TRBV12-3/TRBV12-4 | CASRAGTKNSGNTIYF | TGTGCCAGCAGAGCCGGGACAAAGAACTCTGGAAACACCATATATTTT
many | NA | TRBJ1-2 | TRBV5-5 | CASSRTEGRANYGYTF | TGTGCCAGCAGCCGTACTGAGGGTCGGGCTAACTATGGCTACACCTTC
NA | NA | TRBJ2-1 | TRBV14 | CASTQGFEQFF | TGTGCCAGTACCCAGGGGTTTGAGCAGTTCTTC
NA | TRBD1 | TRBJ2-7 | TRBV5-6 | CASSSQGPDEQYF | TGTGCCAGCAGCTCACAGGGGCCGGACGAGCAGTACTTC
few | NA | TRBJ1-2 | TRBV6-9 | CASSYSGPAPVGYTF | TGTGCCAGCAGTTACTCCGGACCGGCCCCAGTTGGCTACACCTTC
NA | NA | TRBJ2-5 | TRBV20-1 | CSAREARPYQETQYF | TGCAGTGCTAGAGAGGCTCGGCCGTACCAAGAGACCCAGTACTTC
few | TRBD2 | TRBJ2-1 | TRBV27 | CASSSRTSGRALGSYNEQFF | TGTGCCAGCAGTTCCCGGACTAGCGGGAGGGCCTTAGGCTCATACAATGAGCAGTTCTTC
many | NA | TRBJ2-5 | TRBV12-3/TRBV12-4 | CASSSGILGETQYF | TGTGCCAGCAGTTCTGGGATCCTGGGGGAGACCCAGTACTTC